This T cell receptor (beta chain) was recovered during a study of blood T cells in healthy people across ages. Study-level points and caveats: Naive CD4+ cells and diversity were both higher in long-lived donors than in aged donors. For the donors, CMV status was unknown and possibly confounded expanded clonotype changes. Roughly linearly, TCR beta diversity per million T cells fell as age increased.

Every participating donor contributed about 10 milliliters of peripheral blood through a draw. In the case of this clonotype: Its specificity is not known.

CDR1 DFQATT and CDR2 SNEGSKA come from the germline V gene (reference sequence). The CDR3 totals 13 residues. V trimming: 8 bases; J trimming: 4 bases; junction bases outside the gene matches: 10. Primed by a sample-barcoded 5' primer and a J-beta primer mix, a second PCR proceeded for 7 to 11 cycles. TCRdb re-derived calls from the 5' RACE reads in MiXCR, one entry per CDR3 protein. The repertoire holds roughly 700,000 distinct CDR3 sequences, with approximately 30% as singletons. This chain connects TRBV20-1 to TRBJ1-1, with TRBD1 matching over 7 bases. Material: blood. The source of this sequence is an elderly woman in good health. The CDR3 is CSSRDSSVTEAFF. The CDR3 DNA reads as TGCAGTTCCCGGGACAGTTCCGTCACTGAAGCTTTCTTT.